Below, one T cell receptor (beta chain) is given with its context. At the DNA level, this CDR3 is encoded by other sequences in the same sample as well. This entry is derived from a study of blood T cell repertoires in COVID-19. At the level of the study: The United States, Italy and Spain supplied acute and convalescent COVID-19 samples. Sources were T cells, B-cell-depleted T cells, or PBMCs; the material itself was cDNA or gDNA.

The CDR3 contains 14 residues. The junction had 2 bases not matched to a gene; V was cut back by 3 bases and J by 1 base. CDR1 KGHSH and CDR2 LQKENI come from the germline V gene. Per the original data handling: Reference gene primer amplification gave estimated nucleated cell counts. Sequencing was performed with immunoSEQ multiplex PCR; in TCRdb, only in-frame clones are kept and a portion is missing. Clone size and V and J calls were adopted from that table, with D and trimming inferred from the DNA. The sample yields 650,000 to 800,000 clones, 70% to 90% seen once. The chain is built from TRBV18 and TRBJ1-1, with 7 nucleotides matching TRBD1. This TCR came from a woman under 30 with acute or convalescent COVID-19. Material for sequencing was peripheral blood. CDR3 coding DNA: TGTGCCAGCTCACCGGGGACAGCGAACACTGAAGCTTTCTTT. Its translation is CASSPGTANTEAFF.